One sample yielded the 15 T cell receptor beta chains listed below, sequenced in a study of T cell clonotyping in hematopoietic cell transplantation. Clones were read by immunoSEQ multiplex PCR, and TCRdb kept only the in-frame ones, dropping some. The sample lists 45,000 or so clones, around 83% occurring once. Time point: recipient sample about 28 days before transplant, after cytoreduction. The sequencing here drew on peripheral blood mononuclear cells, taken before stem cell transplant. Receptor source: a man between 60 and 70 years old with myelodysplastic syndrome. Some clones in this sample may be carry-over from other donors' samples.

Here the CDR3 DNA reads TGTGCCACCACGGTTGACCGGACCTACAATGAGCAGTTCTTC. The encoded protein is CATTVDRTYNEQFF. This rearrangement joins TRBV15 to TRBJ2-1; the D is unclear. The length of the CDR3 is 14 residues. Trimming removed 7 bases at V and 2 bases at J, with 12 bases between. Germline V CDR1 and CDR2: LNHNV, YYDKDF (reference sequence).

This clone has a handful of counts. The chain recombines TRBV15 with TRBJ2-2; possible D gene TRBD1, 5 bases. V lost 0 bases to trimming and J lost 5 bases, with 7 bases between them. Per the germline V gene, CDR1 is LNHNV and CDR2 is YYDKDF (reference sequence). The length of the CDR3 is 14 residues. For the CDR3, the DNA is TGTGCCACCAGCAGAGATGGGGCTACCGGGGAGCTGTTTTTT. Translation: CATSRDGATGELFF.

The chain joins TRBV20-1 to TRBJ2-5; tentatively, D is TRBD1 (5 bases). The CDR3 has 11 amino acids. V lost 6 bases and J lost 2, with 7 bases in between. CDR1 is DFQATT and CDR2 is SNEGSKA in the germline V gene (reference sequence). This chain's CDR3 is CSARTQETQYF. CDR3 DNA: TGCAGTGCCCGGACACAAGAGACCCAGTACTTC.

CDR3 bases: TGTGCCAGCAGCGATCCGGTGCCCTATGGCTACACCTTC. Translation: CASSDPVPYGYTF. The chain combines TRBV7-2 with TRBJ1-2; D is uncertain. V was shortened by 5 bases and J by 4 bases, with 11 bases between the two germline ends. The CDR3 consists of 13 residues. Germline V gene data show CDR1 as SGHTA and CDR2 as FQGNSA. Together with reference TRBV7-2 and TRBJ1-2, the CDR3 gives the full variable domain: GAGVSQSPSNKVTEKGKDVELRCDPISGHTALYWYRQSLGQGLEFLIYFQGNSAPDKSGLPSDRFSAERTGGSVSTLTIQRTQQEDSAVYLCASSDPVPYGYTFGSGTRLTVV.

CDR3 amino acids: CASSQPGQGTYEQYF. In nucleotides, the CDR3 is TGTGCCAGCAGCCAACCGGGACAGGGCACCTACGAGCAGTACTTC. V usage is TRBV5-6 and J usage is TRBJ2-7, with 9 positions matching TRBD1. CDR3 length: 15 residues. After removal of 4 bases from V and 2 bases from J, the junction contained 7 bases not matched to a gene. From germline, CDR1 is SGHDT and CDR2 YYEEEE.

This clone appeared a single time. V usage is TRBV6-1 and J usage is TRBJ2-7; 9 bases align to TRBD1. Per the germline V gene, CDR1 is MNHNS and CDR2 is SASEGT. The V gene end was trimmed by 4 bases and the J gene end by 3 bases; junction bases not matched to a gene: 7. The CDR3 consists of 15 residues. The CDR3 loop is CASSVVGQGNYEQYF. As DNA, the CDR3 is TGTGCCAGCAGTGTGGTGGGACAGGGCAACTACGAGCAGTACTTC.

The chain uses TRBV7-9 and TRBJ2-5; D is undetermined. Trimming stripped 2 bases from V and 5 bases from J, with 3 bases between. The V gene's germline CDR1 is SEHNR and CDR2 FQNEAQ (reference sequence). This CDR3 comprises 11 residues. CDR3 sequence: CASSLLETQYF. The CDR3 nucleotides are TGTGCCAGCAGCTTATTGGAGACCCAGTACTTC.

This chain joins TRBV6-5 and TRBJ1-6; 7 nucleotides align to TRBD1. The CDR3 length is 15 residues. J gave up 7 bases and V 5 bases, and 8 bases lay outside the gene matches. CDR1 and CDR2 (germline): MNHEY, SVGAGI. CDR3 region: CASSGGTEQNSPLHF. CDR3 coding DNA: TGTGCCAGCAGTGGTGGGACAGAACAGAATTCACCCCTCCACTTT.

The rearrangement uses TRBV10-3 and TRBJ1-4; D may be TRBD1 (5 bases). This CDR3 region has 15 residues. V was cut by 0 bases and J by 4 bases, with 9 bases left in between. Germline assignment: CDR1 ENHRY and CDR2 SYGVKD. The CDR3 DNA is TGTGCCATCAGTGAGTCGACGGGGCTTAATGAAAAACTGTTTTTT. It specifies CAISESTGLNEKLFF.

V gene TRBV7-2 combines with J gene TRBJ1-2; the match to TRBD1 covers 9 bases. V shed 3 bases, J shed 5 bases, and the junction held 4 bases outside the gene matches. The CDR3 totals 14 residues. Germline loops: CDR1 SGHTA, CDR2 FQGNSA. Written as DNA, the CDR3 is TGTGCCAGCAGCTTTGGACAGGGGTTATATGGCTACACCTTC. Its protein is CASSFGQGLYGYTF.

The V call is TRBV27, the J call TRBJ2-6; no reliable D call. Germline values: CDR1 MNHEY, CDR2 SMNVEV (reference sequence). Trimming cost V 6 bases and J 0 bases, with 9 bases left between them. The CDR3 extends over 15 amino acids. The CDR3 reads CASSRVSSGANVLTF. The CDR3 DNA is TGTGCCAGCAGCCGGGTTAGCTCTGGGGCCAACGTCCTGACTTTC. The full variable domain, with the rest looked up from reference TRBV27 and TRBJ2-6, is EAQVTQNPRYLITVTGKKLTVTCSQNMNHEYMSWYRQDPGLGLRQIYYSMNVEVTDKGDVPEGYKVSRKEKRNFPLILESPSPNQTSLYFCASSRVSSGANVLTFGAGSRLTVL.

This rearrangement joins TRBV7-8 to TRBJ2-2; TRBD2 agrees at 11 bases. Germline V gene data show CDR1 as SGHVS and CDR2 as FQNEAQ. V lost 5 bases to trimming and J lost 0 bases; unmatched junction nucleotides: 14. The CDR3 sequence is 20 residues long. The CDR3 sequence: CASSPVTMTSGVTNTGELFF. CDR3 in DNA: TGTGCCAGCAGCCCCGTTACTATGACTAGCGGGGTCACGAACACCGGGGAGCTGTTTTTT.

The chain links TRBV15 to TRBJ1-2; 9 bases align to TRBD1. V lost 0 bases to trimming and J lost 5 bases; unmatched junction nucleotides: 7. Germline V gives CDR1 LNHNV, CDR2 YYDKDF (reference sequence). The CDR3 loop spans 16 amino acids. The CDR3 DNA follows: TGTGCCACCAGCAGAGAGAGAGGGACAGGGCTGTATGGCTACACCTTC. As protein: CATSRERGTGLYGYTF.

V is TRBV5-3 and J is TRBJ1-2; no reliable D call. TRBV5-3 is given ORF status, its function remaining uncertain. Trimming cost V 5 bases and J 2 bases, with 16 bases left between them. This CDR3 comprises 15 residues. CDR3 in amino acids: CARRGQREKNYGYTF. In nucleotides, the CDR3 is TGTGCCAGAAGGGGTCAACGGGAGAAGAACTATGGCTACACCTTC.

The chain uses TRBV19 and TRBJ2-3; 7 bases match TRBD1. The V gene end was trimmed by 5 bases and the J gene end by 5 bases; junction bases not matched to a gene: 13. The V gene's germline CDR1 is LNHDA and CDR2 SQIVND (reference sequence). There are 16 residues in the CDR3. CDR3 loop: CASSGDSTPPLDTQYF. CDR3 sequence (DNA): TGTGCCAGTAGTGGGGACAGTACGCCTCCCTTAGATACGCAGTATTTT.